The rows below give T cell receptor beta chains drawn from one sample of a study of patients and donors after allogeneic stem cell transplantation. TCRdb redid the calling of the RT-PCR reads with MiXCR, one entry per CDR3 protein. Of about 960,000 distinct CDR3 sequences in the sample, more than 15% are singletons; the top ten hold around 5.5%. The sample comprised blood, either unsorted or a sorted T cell fraction (not recorded which). These receptor sequences come from a human donor who was either an allogeneic HSCT recipient or a stem cell or donor lymphocyte infusion donor (not recorded which). It is not recorded whose cells these are; they may come from a transplant donor. The CDR3 runs from the conserved cysteine through the conserved F or W. The order of the fields is V gene, clone size, J gene, CDR3 length, D gene, CDR3 DNA, CDR3 protein. D genes are given only for firm matches. Clone size is not always given. Where it is, it says once, few, many or a class for expanded clones.

v_call: TRBV24-1; clone_size: .; j_call: TRBJ2-1; cdr3_length: 15; d_call: TRBD2; cdr3_nt: TGTGCCACCAGTGATCCAGGGACTAGCGCCAATGAGCAGTTCTTC; cdr3_aa: CATSDPGTSANEQFF
v_call: TRBV5-6; clone_size: .; j_call: TRBJ2-4; cdr3_length: 15; d_call: .; cdr3_nt: TGTGCCAGCAGCATATTCGGGTTTTCCAAAAACATTCAGTACTTC; cdr3_aa: CASSIFGFSKNIQYF
v_call: TRBV10-3; clone_size: few; j_call: TRBJ1-5; cdr3_length: 17; d_call: TRBD1; cdr3_nt: TGTGCCATCAGTGAGTCACCGACAGGGGCCCAAAATCAGCCCCAGCATTTT; cdr3_aa: CAISESPTGAQNQPQHF
v_call: TRBV29-1; clone_size: few; j_call: TRBJ1-1; cdr3_length: 14; d_call: .; cdr3_nt: TGCAGCGCTGTGAGCAGTGGGGGGAACACTGAAGCTTTCTTT; cdr3_aa: CSAVSSGGNTEAFF
v_call: TRBV9; clone_size: many; j_call: TRBJ2-7; cdr3_length: 15; d_call: .; cdr3_nt: TGTGCCAGCAGCGTAGCTGGAGGTGACTACTACGAGCAGTACTTC; cdr3_aa: CASSVAGGDYYEQYF
v_call: TRBV4-1; clone_size: few; j_call: TRBJ2-5; cdr3_length: 13; d_call: .; cdr3_nt: TGCGCCAGCAGCCAAGTTATCGTGGAGACCCAGTACTTC; cdr3_aa: CASSQVIVETQYF
v_call: TRBV6-1; clone_size: .; j_call: TRBJ2-2; cdr3_length: 16; d_call: .; cdr3_nt: TGTGCCAGCAGTACCGGGGTTACCCCGAACACCGGGGAGCTGTTTTTT; cdr3_aa: CASSTGVTPNTGELFF
v_call: TRBV12-3/TRBV12-4; clone_size: .; j_call: TRBJ2-5; cdr3_length: 15; d_call: .; cdr3_nt: TGTGCCAGCAGTCTCCCAGGGGAGGGGCAAGAGACCCAGTACTTC; cdr3_aa: CASSLPGEGQETQYF
v_call: TRBV7-9; clone_size: few; j_call: TRBJ2-1; cdr3_length: 13; d_call: .; cdr3_nt: TGTGCCAGCAGCCTACCCTCTTACAATGAGCAGTTCTTC; cdr3_aa: CASSLPSYNEQFF
v_call: TRBV5-1; clone_size: many; j_call: TRBJ2-2; cdr3_length: 14; d_call: .; cdr3_nt: TGCGCCAGCAGCTATGACAGGAACACCGGGGAGCTGTTTTTT; cdr3_aa: CASSYDRNTGELFF
v_call: TRBV2; clone_size: .; j_call: TRBJ2-1; cdr3_length: 16; d_call: .; cdr3_nt: TGTGCCAGCAGTGACCCGTCCCGGGACGGAAACAATGAGCAGTTCTTC; cdr3_aa: CASSDPSRDGNNEQFF
v_call: TRBV4-1; clone_size: few; j_call: TRBJ2-7; cdr3_length: 14; d_call: .; cdr3_nt: TGCGCCAGCAGCCATCAGGCCGTGGGTCCCGAGCAGTACTTC; cdr3_aa: CASSHQAVGPEQYF
v_call: TRBV12-3/TRBV12-4; clone_size: .; j_call: TRBJ2-6; cdr3_length: 14; d_call: .; cdr3_nt: TGTGCCAGCAGTTTCATCTCTGGGGCCAACGTCCTGACTTTC; cdr3_aa: CASSFISGANVLTF
v_call: TRBV4-2; clone_size: many; j_call: TRBJ2-7; cdr3_length: 14; d_call: TRBD1; cdr3_nt: TGTGCCAGCAGCCAAATGCAGGGGGCTGAAGAGCAGTACTTC; cdr3_aa: CASSQMQGAEEQYF
v_call: TRBV20-1; clone_size: .; j_call: TRBJ2-5; cdr3_length: 16; d_call: .; cdr3_nt: TGCAGTGCGGGGGGCGGAGCGGGACAGTACCAAGAGACCCAGTACTTC; cdr3_aa: CSAGGGAGQYQETQYF
v_call: TRBV20-1; clone_size: few; j_call: TRBJ1-1; cdr3_length: 15; d_call: .; cdr3_nt: TGCAGTGCTAGAGATTTCGGGGGGCCGCCCGTAGAAGCTTTCTTT; cdr3_aa: CSARDFGGPPVEAFF
v_call: TRBV9; clone_size: few; j_call: TRBJ2-7; cdr3_length: 17; d_call: .; cdr3_nt: TGTGCCAGCAGCGTAAGTTCCAATTCGAGGGACCCATACGAGCAGTACTTC; cdr3_aa: CASSVSSNSRDPYEQYF
v_call: TRBV7-2; clone_size: .; j_call: TRBJ2-1; cdr3_length: 15; d_call: .; cdr3_nt: TGTGCCAGCAGCGCGACGATAAGCTCCTACAATGAGCAGTTCTTC; cdr3_aa: CASSATISSYNEQFF
v_call: TRBV12-3/TRBV12-4; clone_size: many; j_call: TRBJ2-7; cdr3_length: 14; d_call: .; cdr3_nt: TGTGCCAGCAGTTTATCTCAGGGTTCCTACGAGCAGTACTTC; cdr3_aa: CASSLSQGSYEQYF
v_call: TRBV24-1; clone_size: .; j_call: TRBJ2-1; cdr3_length: 15; d_call: TRBD1; cdr3_nt: TGTGCCACCAGTGACGCCGGGACAGGGTTTAATGAGCAGTTCTTC; cdr3_aa: CATSDAGTGFNEQFF
v_call: TRBV5-6; clone_size: .; j_call: TRBJ2-3; cdr3_length: 15; d_call: .; cdr3_nt: TGTGCCAGCAGCTTGTCTGGGACGCGCGGAGATACGCAGTATTTT; cdr3_aa: CASSLSGTRGDTQYF
v_call: TRBV12-3/TRBV12-4; clone_size: many; j_call: TRBJ2-1; cdr3_length: 15; d_call: TRBD2; cdr3_nt: TGTGCCAGCAGTGAGAGCGGGGGGGCGAAGAATGAGCAGTTCTTC; cdr3_aa: CASSESGGAKNEQFF
v_call: TRBV6-1; clone_size: .; j_call: TRBJ2-1; cdr3_length: 11; d_call: .; cdr3_nt: TGTGCCAGCGGGGGTTTCAATGAGCAGTTCTTC; cdr3_aa: CASGGFNEQFF
v_call: TRBV6-2/TRBV6-3; clone_size: .; j_call: TRBJ2-7; cdr3_length: 15; d_call: .; cdr3_nt: TGTGCCAGCACCGACGTTCTGTCTTGGGGGTACGAGCAGTACTTC; cdr3_aa: CASTDVLSWGYEQYF
v_call: TRBV29-1; clone_size: few; j_call: TRBJ1-1; cdr3_length: 13; d_call: .; cdr3_nt: TGCAGCGTGGAAGGGTTAGCCGACACTGAAGCTTTCTTT; cdr3_aa: CSVEGLADTEAFF
v_call: TRBV7-2; clone_size: few; j_call: TRBJ2-2; cdr3_length: 16; d_call: .; cdr3_nt: TGTGCCAGCAGCCCGAGTCAGGCCCACCCCACCGGGGAGCTGTTTTTT; cdr3_aa: CASSPSQAHPTGELFF
v_call: TRBV4-3; clone_size: many; j_call: TRBJ1-5; cdr3_length: 15; d_call: .; cdr3_nt: TGCGCCAGCAGCCAAGATAGAGGGAGCAATCAGCCCCAGCATTTT; cdr3_aa: CASSQDRGSNQPQHF
v_call: TRBV30; clone_size: many; j_call: TRBJ1-1; cdr3_length: 13; d_call: .; cdr3_nt: TGTGCCTGGAATCGGGGGATGAACACTGAAGCTTTCTTT; cdr3_aa: CAWNRGMNTEAFF